This TCR beta chain appears in the sequencing data of a study of blood T cell repertoires in COVID-19. Turning to the study itself: The analysed material was cDNA or gDNA that came from T cells, B-cell-depleted T cells, or PBMCs.

Measured with immunoSEQ multiplex PCR; TCRdb has only the in-frame clones, and not every one. The sample lists fewer than 400,000 clones, roughly nine tenths seen once, with over 1.5% in the top ten. The V segment lost 6 bases and the J segment 9 bases; nucleotides outside the gene matches: 10. CDR1 is MDHEN and CDR2 is SYDVKM in the germline V gene. This CDR3 has 13 amino acids. The material sequenced was peripheral blood. The chain couples TRBV28 to TRBJ2-5, with TRBD2 identical over 7 bases. The clonotype comes from a young woman with COVID-19, enrolled during active disease. The CDR3 sequence: CASSQTSPEAQYF. The DNA for the CDR3 is TGTGCCAGCAGCCAGACTAGCCCCGAGGCCCAGTACTTC.